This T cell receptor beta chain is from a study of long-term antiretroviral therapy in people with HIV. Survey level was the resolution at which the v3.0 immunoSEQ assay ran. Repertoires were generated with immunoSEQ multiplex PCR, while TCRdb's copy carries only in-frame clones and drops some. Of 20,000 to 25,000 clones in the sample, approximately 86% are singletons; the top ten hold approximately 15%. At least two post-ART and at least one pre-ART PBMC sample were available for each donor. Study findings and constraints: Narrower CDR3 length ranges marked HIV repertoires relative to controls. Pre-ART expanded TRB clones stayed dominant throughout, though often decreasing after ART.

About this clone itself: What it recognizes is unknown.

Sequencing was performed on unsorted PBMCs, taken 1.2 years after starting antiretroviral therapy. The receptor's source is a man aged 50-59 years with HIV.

The CDR3 DNA sequence: TGTGCCAGCAGTGAAGCCGGCAGGGATTATCAGCCCCAGCATTTT. Its protein is CASSEAGRDYQPQHF. The V gene is TRBV2, the J gene TRBJ1-5, with a tentative D call TRBD1 (5 bases). The CDR3 totals 15 residues. Trimming took off 0 bases at V and 5 bases at J, with 11 bases between the two ends. Germline assignment: CDR1 SNHLY and CDR2 FYNNEI.